This TCR beta chain was obtained from a study of identical twins. One entry per CDR3 protein, called by TCRdb with MiXCR from the 5' RACE reads. The sample yields about 810,000 distinct CDR3 sequences, more than 9% seen once. The germline CDR1 and CDR2 sequences are DFQATT and SNEGSKA (reference sequence). V lost 1 base, J lost 9 bases, and 7 bases stayed unmatched. The CDR3 totals 14 residues. In addition, the sample was reused for a study of yellow fever vaccine responses in identical twins.

This TCR was recovered from a woman under 30 in good health. The chain links TRBV20-1 to TRBJ2-1, with 9 bases matching TRBD2. The specimen sequenced was PBMCs. CDR3: CSARAASGIGEQFF. In DNA, the CDR3 is TGCAGTGCTAGAGCGGCTAGCGGGATTGGTGAGCAGTTCTTC.